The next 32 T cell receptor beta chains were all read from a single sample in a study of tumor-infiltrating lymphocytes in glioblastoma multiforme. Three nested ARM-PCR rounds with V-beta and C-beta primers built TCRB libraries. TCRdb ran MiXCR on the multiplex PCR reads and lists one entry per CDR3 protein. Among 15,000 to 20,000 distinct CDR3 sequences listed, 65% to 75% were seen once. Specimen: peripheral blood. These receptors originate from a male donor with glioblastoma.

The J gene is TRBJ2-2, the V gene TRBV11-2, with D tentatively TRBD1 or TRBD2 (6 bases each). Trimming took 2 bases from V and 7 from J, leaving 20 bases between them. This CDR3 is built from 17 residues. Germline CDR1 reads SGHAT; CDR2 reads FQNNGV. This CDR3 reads CASSLPGAPSEGGELFF. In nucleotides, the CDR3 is TGTGCCAGCAGCTTACCAGGGGCCCCATCGGAGGGCGGGGAGCTGTTTTTT.

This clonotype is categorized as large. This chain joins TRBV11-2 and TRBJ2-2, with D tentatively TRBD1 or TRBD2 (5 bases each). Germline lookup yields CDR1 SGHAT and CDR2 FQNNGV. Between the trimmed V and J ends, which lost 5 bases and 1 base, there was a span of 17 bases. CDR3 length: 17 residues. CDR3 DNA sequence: TGTGCCAGCAGCCATTATATTGGGGGACGGAACACCGGGGAGCTGTTTTTT. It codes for CASSHYIGGRNTGELFF. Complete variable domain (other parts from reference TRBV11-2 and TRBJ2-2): EAGVAQSPRYKIIEKRQSVAFWCNPISGHATLYWYQQILGQGPKLLIQFQNNGVVDDSQLPKDRFSAERLKGVDSTLKIQPAKLEDSAVYLCASSHYIGGRNTGELFFGEGSRLTVL.

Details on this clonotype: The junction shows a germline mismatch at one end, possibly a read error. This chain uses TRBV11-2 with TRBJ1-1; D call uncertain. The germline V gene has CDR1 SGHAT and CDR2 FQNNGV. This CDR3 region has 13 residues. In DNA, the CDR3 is TGTGCCAGCAGCTATGACAAGAACACTGAAGCTTACTTT. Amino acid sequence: CASSYDKNTEAYF.

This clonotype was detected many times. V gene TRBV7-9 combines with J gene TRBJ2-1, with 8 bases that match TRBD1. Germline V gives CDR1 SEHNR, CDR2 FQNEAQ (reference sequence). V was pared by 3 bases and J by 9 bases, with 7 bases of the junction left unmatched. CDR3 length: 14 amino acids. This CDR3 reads CASSFGTGTGEQFF. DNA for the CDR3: TGTGCCAGCAGCTTTGGGACAGGAACGGGTGAGCAGTTCTTC.

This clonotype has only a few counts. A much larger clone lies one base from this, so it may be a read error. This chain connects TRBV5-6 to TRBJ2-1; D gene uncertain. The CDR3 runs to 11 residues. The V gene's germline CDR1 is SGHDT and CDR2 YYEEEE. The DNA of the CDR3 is TGTACCAGAAACAGAAACAATGAGCAGTTCTTC. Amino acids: CTRNRNNEQFF.

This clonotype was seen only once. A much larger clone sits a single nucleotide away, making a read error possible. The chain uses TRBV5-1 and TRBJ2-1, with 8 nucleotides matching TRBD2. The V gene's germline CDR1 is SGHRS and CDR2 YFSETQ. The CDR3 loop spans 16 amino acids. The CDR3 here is CASSLRLAYSCNEQFF. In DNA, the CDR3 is TGCGCCAGCAGTCTTAGACTAGCGTACTCCTGCAATGAGCAGTTCTTC.

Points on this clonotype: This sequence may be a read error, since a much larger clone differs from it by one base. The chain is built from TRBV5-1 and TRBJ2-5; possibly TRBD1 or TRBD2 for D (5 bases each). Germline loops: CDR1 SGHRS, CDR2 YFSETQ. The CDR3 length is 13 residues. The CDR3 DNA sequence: TGCGCCAGCAGCTTAGGGACCGAAGAGACCCAGAACTTC. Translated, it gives CASSLGTEETQNF.

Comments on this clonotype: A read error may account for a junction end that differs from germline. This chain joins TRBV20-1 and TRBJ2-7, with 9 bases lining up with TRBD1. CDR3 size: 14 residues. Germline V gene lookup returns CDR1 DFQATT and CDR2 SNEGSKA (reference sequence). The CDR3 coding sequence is TGCAGTGCTATTGGGACAGGGATATCCTACGAGCACTACTTC. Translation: CSAIGTGISYEHYF.

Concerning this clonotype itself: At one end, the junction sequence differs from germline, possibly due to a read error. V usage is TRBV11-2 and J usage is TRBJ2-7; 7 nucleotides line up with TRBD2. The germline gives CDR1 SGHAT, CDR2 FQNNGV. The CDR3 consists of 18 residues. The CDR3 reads CASSIGTIGRPSSYEQYF. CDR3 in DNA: TGTGCCAGCAGCATCGGCACTATCGGGAGGCCAAGCTCCTACGAGCAGTATTTC.

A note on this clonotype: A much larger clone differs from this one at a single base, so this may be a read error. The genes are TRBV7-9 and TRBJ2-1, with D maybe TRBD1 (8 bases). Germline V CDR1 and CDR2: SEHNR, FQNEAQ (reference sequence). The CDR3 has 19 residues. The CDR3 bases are TGTGCCAGCAGCTTAGATTGGGGACGGACAGGGACTATCTACAGTGAGCAGTTCTTC. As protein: CASSLDWGRTGTIYSEQFF.

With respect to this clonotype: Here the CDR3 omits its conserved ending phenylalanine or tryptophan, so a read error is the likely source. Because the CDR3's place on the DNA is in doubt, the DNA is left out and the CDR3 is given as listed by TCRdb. CDR3 amino acids: CSVDGTSGTNERYS. The V gene is TRBV29-1, the J gene TRBJ2-7; TRBD2, the D gene given by the table, was not confirmed from the DNA. The CDR3 comprises 14 residues, both ends counted. The germline V gene encodes CDR1 SQVTM and CDR2 ANQGSEA.

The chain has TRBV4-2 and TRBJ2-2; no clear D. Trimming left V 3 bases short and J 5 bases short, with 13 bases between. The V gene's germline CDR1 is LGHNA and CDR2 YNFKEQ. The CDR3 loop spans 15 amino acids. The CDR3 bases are TGTGCCAGCAGCCACCTCCCGGACGGTACCGGGGAGCTGTTTTTT. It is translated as CASSHLPDGTGELFF.

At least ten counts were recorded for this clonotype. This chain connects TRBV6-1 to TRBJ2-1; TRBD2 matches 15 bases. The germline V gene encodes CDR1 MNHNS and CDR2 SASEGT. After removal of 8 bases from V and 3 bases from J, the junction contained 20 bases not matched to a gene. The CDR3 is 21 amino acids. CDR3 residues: CASSYSHYGLAGGRDYNEQFF. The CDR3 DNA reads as TGTGCCAGCTCCTACTCACACTACGGACTAGCGGGAGGGAGGGACTACAATGAGCAGTTCTTC.

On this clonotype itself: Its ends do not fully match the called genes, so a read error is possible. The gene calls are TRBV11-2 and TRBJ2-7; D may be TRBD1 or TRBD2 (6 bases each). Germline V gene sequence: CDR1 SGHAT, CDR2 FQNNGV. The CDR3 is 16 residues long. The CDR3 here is CANSLVSGGTYYEQCF. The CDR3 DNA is TGTGCCAACAGCTTAGTGAGTGGCGGGACATACTACGAGCAGTGCTTC.

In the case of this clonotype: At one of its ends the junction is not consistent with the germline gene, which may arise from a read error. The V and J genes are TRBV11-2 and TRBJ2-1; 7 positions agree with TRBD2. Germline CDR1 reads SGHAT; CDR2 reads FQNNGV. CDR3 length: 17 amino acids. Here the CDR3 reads CASSLAQVLADYKEQFF. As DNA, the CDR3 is TGTGCCAGTAGCTTAGCCCAGGTGCTAGCGGACTACAAGGAGCAGTTCTTC.

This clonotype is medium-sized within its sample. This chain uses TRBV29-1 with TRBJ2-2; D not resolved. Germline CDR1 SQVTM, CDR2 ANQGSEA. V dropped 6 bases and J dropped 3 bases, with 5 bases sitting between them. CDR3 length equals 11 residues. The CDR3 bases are TGCAGCGTAGGATACACCGGGGAGCTGTTTTTT. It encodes CSVGYTGELFF.

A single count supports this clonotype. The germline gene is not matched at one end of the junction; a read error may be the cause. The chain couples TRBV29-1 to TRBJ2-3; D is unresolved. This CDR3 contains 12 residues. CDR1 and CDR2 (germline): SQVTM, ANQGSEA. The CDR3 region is CSVEEVRDTHYF. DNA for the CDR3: TGCAGCGTTGAAGAAGTCAGAGATACGCATTATTTT.

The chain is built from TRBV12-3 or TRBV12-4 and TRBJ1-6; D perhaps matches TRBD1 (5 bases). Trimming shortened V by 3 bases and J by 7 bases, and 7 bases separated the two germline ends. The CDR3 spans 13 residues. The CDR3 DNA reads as TGTGCCAGCAGTTTGGCAGGGAATTCACCCCTCCACTTT. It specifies CASSLAGNSPLHF.

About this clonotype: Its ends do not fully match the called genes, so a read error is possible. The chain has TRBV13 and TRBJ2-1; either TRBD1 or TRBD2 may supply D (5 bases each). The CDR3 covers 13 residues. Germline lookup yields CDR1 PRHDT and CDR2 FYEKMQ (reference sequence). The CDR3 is CASVKGRGSEEFF. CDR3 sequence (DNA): TGTGCCAGTGTAAAGGGGCGAGGGAGTGAGGAGTTCTTC. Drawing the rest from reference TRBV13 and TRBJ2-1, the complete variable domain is AAGVIQSPRHLIKEKRETATLKCYPIPRHDTVYWYQQGPGQDPQFLISFYEKMQSDKGSIPDRFSAQQFSDYHSELNMSSLELGDSALYFCASVKGRGSEEFFGPGTRLTVL.

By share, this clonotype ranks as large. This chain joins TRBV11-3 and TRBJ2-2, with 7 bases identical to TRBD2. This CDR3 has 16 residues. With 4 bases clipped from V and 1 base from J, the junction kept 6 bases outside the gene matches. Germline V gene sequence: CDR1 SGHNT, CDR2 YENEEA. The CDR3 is CASSSWASGNTGELFF. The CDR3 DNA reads TGTGCCAGCAGCTCGTGGGCTAGCGGGAACACCGGGGAGCTGTTTTTT.

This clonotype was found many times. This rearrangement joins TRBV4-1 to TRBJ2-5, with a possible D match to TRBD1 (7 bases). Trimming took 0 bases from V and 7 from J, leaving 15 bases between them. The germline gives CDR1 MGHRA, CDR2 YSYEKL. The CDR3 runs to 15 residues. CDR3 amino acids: CASSQEGGQGGTQYF. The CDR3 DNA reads TGCGCCAGCAGCCAAGAAGGGGGGCAGGGGGGGACCCAGTACTTC.

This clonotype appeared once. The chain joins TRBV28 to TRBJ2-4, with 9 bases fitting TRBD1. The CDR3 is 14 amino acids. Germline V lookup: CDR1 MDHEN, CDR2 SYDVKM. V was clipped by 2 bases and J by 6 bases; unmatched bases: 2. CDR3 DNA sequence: TGTGCCAGCAGTTTAGGACAGGGGTCAAACATTCAGTACTTC. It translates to CASSLGQGSNIQYF.

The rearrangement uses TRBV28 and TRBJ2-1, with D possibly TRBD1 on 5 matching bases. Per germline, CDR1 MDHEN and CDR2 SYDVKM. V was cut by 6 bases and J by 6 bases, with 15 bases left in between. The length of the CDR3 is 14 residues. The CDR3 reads CASSPRRVSNEQFF. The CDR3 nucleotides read TGTGCCAGCAGCCCCCGCAGGGTTTCCAATGAGCAGTTCTTC.

The CDR3 is CASAGGPYEQYF. CDR3 DNA: TGTGCCAGCGCGGGAGGACCCTACGAGCAGTACTTC. The rearrangement links TRBV11-2 to TRBJ2-7, with 8 bases matching TRBD2. The V and J ends lost 8 bases and 2 bases, in that order; junction bases with no gene match: 2. Germline V gene sequence: CDR1 SGHAT, CDR2 FQNNGV. The CDR3 is made up of 12 amino acids.

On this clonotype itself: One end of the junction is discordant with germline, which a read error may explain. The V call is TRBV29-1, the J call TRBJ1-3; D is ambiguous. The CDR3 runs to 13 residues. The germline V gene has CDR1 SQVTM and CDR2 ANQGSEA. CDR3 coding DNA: TGCAGCGTTGAAGGGTCCGCTGGAGACACCATATATTTT. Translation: CSVEGSAGDTIYF.

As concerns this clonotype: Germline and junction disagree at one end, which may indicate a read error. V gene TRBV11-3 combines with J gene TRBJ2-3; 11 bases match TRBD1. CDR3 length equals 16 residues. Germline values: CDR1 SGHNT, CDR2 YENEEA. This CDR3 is CASGIGTGGNPDTQYF. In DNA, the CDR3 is TGTGCCAGCGGCATCGGGACAGGGGGTAACCCAGATACACAGTATTTT.

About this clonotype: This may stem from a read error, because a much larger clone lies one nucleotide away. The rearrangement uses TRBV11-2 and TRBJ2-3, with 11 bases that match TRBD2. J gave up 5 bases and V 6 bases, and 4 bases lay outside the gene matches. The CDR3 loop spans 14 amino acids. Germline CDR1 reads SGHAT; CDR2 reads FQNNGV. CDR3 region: CASRLLAGEDTQYF. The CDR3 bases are TGTGCCAGCAGATTACTAGCGGGGGAAGATACGCAGTATTTT.

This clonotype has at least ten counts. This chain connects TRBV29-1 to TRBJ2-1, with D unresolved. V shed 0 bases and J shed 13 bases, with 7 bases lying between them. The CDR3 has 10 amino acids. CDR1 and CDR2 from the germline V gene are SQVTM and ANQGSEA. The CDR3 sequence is CSVEDMIQFF. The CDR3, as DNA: TGCAGCGTTGAAGATATGATCCAGTTCTTC.

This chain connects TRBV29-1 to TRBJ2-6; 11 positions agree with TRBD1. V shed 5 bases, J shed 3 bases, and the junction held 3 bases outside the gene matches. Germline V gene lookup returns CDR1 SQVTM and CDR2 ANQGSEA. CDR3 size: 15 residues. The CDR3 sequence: CSVKGQGDGANVLTF. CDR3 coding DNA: TGCAGCGTTAAGGGACAGGGGGATGGGGCCAACGTCCTGACTTTC. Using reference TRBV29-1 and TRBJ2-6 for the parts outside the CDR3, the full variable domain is SAVISQKPSRDICQRGTSLTIQCQVDSQVTMMFWYRQQPGQSLTLIATANQGSEATYESGFVIDKFPISRPNLTFSTLTVSNMSPEDSSIYLCSVKGQGDGANVLTFGAGSRLTVL.

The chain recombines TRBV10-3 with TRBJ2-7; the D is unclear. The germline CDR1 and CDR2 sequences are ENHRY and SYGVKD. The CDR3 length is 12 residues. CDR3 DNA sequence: TGTGCGGTACCTAATGACTTCTACGAGCAGTACTTC. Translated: CAVPNDFYEQYF.

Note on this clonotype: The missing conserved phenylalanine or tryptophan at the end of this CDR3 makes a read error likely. This CDR3 is CASTLVPGGDHEQYI. The DNA of the CDR3 is TGTGCCAGCACCTTGGTACCCGGGGGAGACCACGAGCAGTACATC. The chain recombines TRBV11-2 with TRBJ2-7; D is possibly TRBD2 (6 bases). V was cut by 7 bases and J by 5 bases, with 21 bases left in between. Germline V gene data show CDR1 as SGHAT and CDR2 as FQNNGV. The CDR3 totals 15 residues.

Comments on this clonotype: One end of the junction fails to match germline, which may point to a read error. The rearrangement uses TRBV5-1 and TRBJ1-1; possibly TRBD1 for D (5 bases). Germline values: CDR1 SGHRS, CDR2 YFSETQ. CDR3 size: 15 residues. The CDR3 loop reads CTSRPGFQSDTEASF. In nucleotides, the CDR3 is TGCACCAGCAGACCAGGGTTTCAAAGTGACACTGAAGCTTCCTTT.